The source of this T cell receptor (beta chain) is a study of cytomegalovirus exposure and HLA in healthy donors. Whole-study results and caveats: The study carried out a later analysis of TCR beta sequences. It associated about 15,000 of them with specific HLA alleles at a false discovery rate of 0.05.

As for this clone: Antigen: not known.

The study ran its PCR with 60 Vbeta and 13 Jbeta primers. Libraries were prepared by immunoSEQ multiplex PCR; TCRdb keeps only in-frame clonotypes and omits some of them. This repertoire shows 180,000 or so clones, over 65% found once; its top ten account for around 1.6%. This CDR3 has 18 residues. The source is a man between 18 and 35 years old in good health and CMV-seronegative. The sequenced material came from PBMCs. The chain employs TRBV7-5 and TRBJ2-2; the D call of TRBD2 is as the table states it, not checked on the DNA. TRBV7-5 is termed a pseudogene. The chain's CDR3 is CARSSGRGGTSDTGELFF. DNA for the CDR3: TGTGCCAGAAGCTCGGGTCGCGGGGGGACTTCGGACACCGGGGAGCTGTTTTTT.